This T cell receptor (beta chain) came from a study of PD-1 blockade in classical Hodgkin lymphoma. Overall study context: Nivolumab was given intravenously to patients at 3 mg/kg every 2 weeks.

Data came from immunoSEQ multiplex PCR; TCRdb stores just in-frame clones and leaves some out. The data contain 4,500 or so clones, approximately 68% of them singletons. The junction had 5 bases not matched to a gene; V was cut back by 0 bases and J by 3 bases. The CDR3 covers 15 residues. Germline V CDR1 and CDR2: SQVTM, ANQGSEA. Findings and limits, study-wide: At C4D1, TCR diversity had climbed significantly for CD4+ cells, though not for CD8+ cells. After ASCT, patients who started nivolumab under 1 year later were excluded.

A note on this clone: Its antigen is not identified.

This sample's time point: cycle 4 day 1 (C4D1), after less than 7 weeks of nivolumab. With no exception, relapse followed autologous stem cell transplantation in all patients, and brentuximab vedotin exposure varied. Negative selection with magnets was how CD8+ T cells were isolated from the thawed PBMCs. Reported best responses ranged across complete response, partial response or progressive disease. The V gene is TRBV29-1, the J gene TRBJ2-5; 9 bases match TRBD1. This clonotype was sampled from a human donor with classical Hodgkin lymphoma. The sequenced sample was CD8+ T cells from blood, obtained before the fourth cycle of nivolumab. The CDR3 DNA is TGCAGCGTTGAAGATCGGGGACAGGGAGAAGAGACCCAGTACTTC. It is translated as CSVEDRGQGEETQYF.